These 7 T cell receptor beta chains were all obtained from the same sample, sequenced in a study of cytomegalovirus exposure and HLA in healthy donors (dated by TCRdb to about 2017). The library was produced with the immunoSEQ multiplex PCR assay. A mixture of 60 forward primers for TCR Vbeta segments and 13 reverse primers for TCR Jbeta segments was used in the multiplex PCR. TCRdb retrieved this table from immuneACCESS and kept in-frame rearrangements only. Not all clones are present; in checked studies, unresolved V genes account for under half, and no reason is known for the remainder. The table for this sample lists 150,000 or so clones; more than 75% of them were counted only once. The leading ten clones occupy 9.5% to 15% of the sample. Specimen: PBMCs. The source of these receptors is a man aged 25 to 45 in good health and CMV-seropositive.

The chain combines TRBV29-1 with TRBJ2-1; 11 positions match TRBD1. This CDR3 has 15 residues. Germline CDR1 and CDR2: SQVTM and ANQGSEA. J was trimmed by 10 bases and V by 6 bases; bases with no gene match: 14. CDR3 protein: CSVRDRGAGTQEQFF. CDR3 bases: TGCAGCGTCCGGGACAGGGGGGCCGGGACTCAAGAGCAGTTCTTC.

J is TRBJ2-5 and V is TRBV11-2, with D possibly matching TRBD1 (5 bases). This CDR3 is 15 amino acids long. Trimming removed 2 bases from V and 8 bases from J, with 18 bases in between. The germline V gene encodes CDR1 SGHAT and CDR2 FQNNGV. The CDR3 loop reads CASSLIPLQGSTQYF. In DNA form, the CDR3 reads TGTGCCAGCAGCTTAATTCCCCTGCAGGGTTCCACCCAGTACTTC.

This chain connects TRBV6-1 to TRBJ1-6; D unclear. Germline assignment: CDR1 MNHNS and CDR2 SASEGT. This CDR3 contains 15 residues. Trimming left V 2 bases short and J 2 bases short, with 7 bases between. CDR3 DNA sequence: TGTGCCAGCAGTGAAACGGGAGCCTATAATTCACCCCTCCACTTT. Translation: CASSETGAYNSPLHF.

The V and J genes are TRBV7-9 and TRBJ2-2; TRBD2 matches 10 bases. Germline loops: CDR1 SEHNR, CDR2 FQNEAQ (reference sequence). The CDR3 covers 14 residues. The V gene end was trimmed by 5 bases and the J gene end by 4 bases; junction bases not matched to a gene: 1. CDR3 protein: CASSASGGTGELFF. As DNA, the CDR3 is TGTGCCAGCAGCGCTAGCGGGGGCACCGGGGAGCTGTTTTTT.

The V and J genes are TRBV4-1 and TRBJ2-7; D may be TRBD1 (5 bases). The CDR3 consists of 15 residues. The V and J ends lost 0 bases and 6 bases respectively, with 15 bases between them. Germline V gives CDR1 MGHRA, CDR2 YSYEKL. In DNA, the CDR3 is TGCGCCAGCAGCCAAGACAGGACACCCCATTCCGAGCAGTACTTC. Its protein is CASSQDRTPHSEQYF.

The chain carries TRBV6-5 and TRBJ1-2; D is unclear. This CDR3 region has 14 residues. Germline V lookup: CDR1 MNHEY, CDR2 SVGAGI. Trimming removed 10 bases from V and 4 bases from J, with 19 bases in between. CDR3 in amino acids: CATKKGVRGYGYTF. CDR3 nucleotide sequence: TGTGCCACCAAAAAGGGAGTCCGGGGCTATGGCTACACCTTC.

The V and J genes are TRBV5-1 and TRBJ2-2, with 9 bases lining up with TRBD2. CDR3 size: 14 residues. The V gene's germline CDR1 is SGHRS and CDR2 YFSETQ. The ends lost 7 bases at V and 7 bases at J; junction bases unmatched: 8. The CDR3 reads CASFPGTSIGELFF. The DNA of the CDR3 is TGCGCCAGCTTCCCCGGGACTAGCATCGGGGAGCTGTTTTTT.